Listed below are T cell receptor beta chains from one sample, sequenced in a study of blood T cell repertoires in COVID-19. Clones were read by immunoSEQ multiplex PCR, and TCRdb kept only the in-frame ones, dropping some. Here the sample spans about 110,000 clones, 75% to 85% being singletons. Sequencing input: peripheral blood. The receptors originated from a woman of 80 years or more with active or convalescent COVID-19. Both conserved end residues are part of each CDR3. A D gene is named only where the DNA matches it firmly. Where a row states a size, it is once, few, many or the class of an expanded clone; other rows omit it.

j_call | v_call | d_call | clone_size | cdr3_nt | cdr3_aa
TRBJ2-3 | TRBV12-3/TRBV12-4 | - | once | TGTGCCAGCAGACCCGGGAGCACAGATACGCAGTATTTT | CASRPGSTDTQYF
TRBJ2-2 | TRBV9 | - | - | TGTGCCAGCAGCGCCGGCCTAGGTACCGGGGAGCTGTTTTTT | CASSAGLGTGELFF
TRBJ2-1 | TRBV4-2 | TRBD2 | - | TGTGCCAGCAGCCAAGAGAGGGGCGCTAGCGGCTACAATGAGCAGTTCTTC | CASSQERGASGYNEQFF
TRBJ2-7 | TRBV7-9 | - | many | TGTGCCAGCAGCTTAAGGGGGGGCGGCCACTACGAGCAGTACTTC | CASSLRGGGHYEQYF
TRBJ2-7 | TRBV7-3 | TRBD2 | - | TGTGCCAGCAGCCTAGCGGGAGGTTATACCTACGAGCAGTACTTC | CASSLAGGYTYEQYF
TRBJ2-1 | TRBV3-1/TRBV3-2 | TRBD2 | - | TGTGCCAGCAGCCATAGGGACGGACTAGCGAATAAGTTAAATGAGCAGTTCTTC | CASSHRDGLANKLNEQFF
TRBJ2-2 | TRBV7-9 | TRBD1 | - | TGTGCCAGCAGCGCCCACCCGGACAGGGAGACCGGGGAGCTGTTTTTT | CASSAHPDRETGELFF
TRBJ2-7 | TRBV20-1 | - | once | TGCAGTGCTAGAGACCAATACGAGCAGTACTTC | CSARDQYEQYF
TRBJ1-1 | TRBV25-1 | TRBD1 | - | TGTGCCAGCAGTGAACCGGGACAGACCACTGAAGCTTTCTTT | CASSEPGQTTEAFF
TRBJ2-5 | TRBV27 | - | once | TGTGCCAGCAGTTTATCACGGAGACAAGAGACCCAGTACTTC | CASSLSRRQETQYF
TRBJ1-5 | TRBV7-9 | - | - | TGTGCCAGCGGGGGGAATAGCAATCAGCCCCAGCATTTT | CASGGNSNQPQHF
TRBJ2-1 | TRBV10-3 | TRBD1 | few | TGTGCCATCAAGCCGGGACAGGGCGTGGATGAGCAGTTCTTC | CAIKPGQGVDEQFF
TRBJ1-6 | TRBV27 | TRBD1 | - | TGTGCCAGCAGTTTCTATACAGGGGGCAGGTGGAATTCACCCCTCCACTTT | CASSFYTGGRWNSPLHF
TRBJ2-3 | TRBV6-1 | TRBD2 | - | TGTGCCAGCAGTGAAGTCCGCGGGAGTACAGATACGCAGTATTTT | CASSEVRGSTDTQYF
TRBJ2-5 | TRBV2 | - | - | TGTGCCAGCAAACGGCAGGAAAAGGAGACCCAGTACTTC | CASKRQEKETQYF
TRBJ2-7 | TRBV11-2 | TRBD2 | - | TGTGCCAGCAGCTCCACGACTAGCGGGAGTTTATACGAGCAGTACTTC | CASSSTTSGSLYEQYF
TRBJ1-1 | TRBV2 | - | few | TGTGCCACCACCCTAGGGGAGAACACTGAAGCTTTCTTT | CATTLGENTEAFF
TRBJ2-1 | TRBV29-1 | TRBD1 | - | TGCAGCGGGGGGCGGGACAGGAACAATGAGCAGTTCTTC | CSGGRDRNNEQFF
TRBJ2-5 | TRBV19 | - | - | TGTGCCAGTAGTGCGATCCTATGGCAAGAGACCCAGTACTTC | CASSAILWQETQYF
TRBJ2-6 | TRBV28 | TRBD1 | - | TGTGCCAGCAGCATATCAACAGGGGGCCTCGGGGCCAACGTCCTGACTTTC | CASSISTGGLGANVLTF
TRBJ2-5 | TRBV4-2 | - | - | TGTGCCAGCAGCCAAGTCCTATACCCCGGGAGTGGGCAAGAGACCCAGTACTTC | CASSQVLYPGSGQETQYF
TRBJ2-2 | TRBV5-1 | - | - | TGCGCCAGCAGCTGGGGAGACACCGGGGAGCTGTTTTTT | CASSWGDTGELFF
TRBJ2-6 | TRBV7-9 | - | - | TGTGCCAGCAGCTTCACGGGACTTAAAGGCAACGTCCTGACTTTC | CASSFTGLKGNVLTF
TRBJ1-2 | TRBV9 | - | few | TGTGCCAGCAGCGTAGATGGCTCAGCTAACTATGGCTACACCTTC | CASSVDGSANYGYTF
TRBJ1-1 | TRBV13 | - | - | TGTGCCAGCAGCTTAGGATTGGGGAGTACTGAAGCTTTCTTT | CASSLGLGSTEAFF
TRBJ2-5 | TRBV2 | TRBD1 | few | TGTGCCAGCAACCAGGGGACAGGCCAAGAGACCCAGTACTTC | CASNQGTGQETQYF
TRBJ2-1 | TRBV7-8 | TRBD2 | - | TGTGCCAGCAGCGAACCTCCGGGACTAGCGGGCCACTCCTACAATGAGCAGTTCTTC | CASSEPPGLAGHSYNEQFF
TRBJ1-2 | TRBV18 | TRBD1 | - | TGTGCCAGCTCACCCTCTGGACAGGGTACCTATGGCTACACCTTC | CASSPSGQGTYGYTF
TRBJ2-1 | TRBV11-3 | TRBD2 | many | TGTGCCAGCAGCTTTTCCGGGACTAGCGTGAACAATGAGCAGTTCTTC | CASSFSGTSVNNEQFF
TRBJ2-5 | TRBV27 | - | - | TGTGCCAGCAGGTTTCTAATCCAAGAGACCCAGTACTTC | CASRFLIQETQYF
TRBJ2-7 | TRBV9 | - | few | TGTGCCAGCAGCACAGGGCGGGACAGAAAATACGAGCAGTACTTC | CASSTGRDRKYEQYF
TRBJ2-1 | TRBV19 | - | - | TGTGCCAGTAGTCTCCCGGGACTCGACTACAATGAGCAGTTCTTC | CASSLPGLDYNEQFF
TRBJ1-4 | TRBV4-2 | - | - | TGTGCCAGCAGCCAAGAGGACACAACAACTAATGAAAAACTGTTTTTT | CASSQEDTTTNEKLFF
TRBJ2-1 | TRBV10-3 | - | - | TGTGCCACCCGGGACTCCAATGAGCAGTTCTTC | CATRDSNEQFF
TRBJ2-1 | TRBV11-2 | TRBD1 | - | TGTGCCAGCAGCTCCCGCAGGGGGCGGTCCTACAATGAGCAGTTCTTC | CASSSRRGRSYNEQFF
TRBJ1-5 | TRBV10-3 | - | once | TGTGCCATCAGCGACGGGGGTATCAGCAATCAGCCCCAGCATTTT | CAISDGGISNQPQHF
TRBJ2-1 | TRBV11-3 | - | once | TGTGCCAGCAGCGCCCGGACTGGCTCCATGGGAAATGAGCAGTTCTTC | CASSARTGSMGNEQFF
TRBJ2-7 | TRBV6-5 | TRBD1 | - | TGTGCCAGTTCTTCCGGGACAGGGGGTTGGGAGCAGTACTTC | CASSSGTGGWEQYF
TRBJ2-7 | TRBV27 | - | - | TGTGCCAGCAGTTTGAAAGAGTACTACGAGCAGTACTTC | CASSLKEYYEQYF
TRBJ1-1 | TRBV5-4 | - | once | TGTGCCAGCTCCCCCAAGGGGTACACTGAAGCTTTCTTT | CASSPKGYTEAFF
TRBJ1-3 | TRBV3-1/TRBV3-2 | - | - | TGTGCCAGCAGCCAAGGAGGTCTATCGTCAGGAAACACCATATATTTT | CASSQGGLSSGNTIYF
TRBJ2-1 | TRBV6-5 | TRBD1 | - | TGTGCCAGCAGTAACCGGGACAGCCGGGACAATGAGCAGTTCTTC | CASSNRDSRDNEQFF
TRBJ2-5 | TRBV30 | - | - | TGTGCCTGGAGTCCGGGGGAAACCCAGTACTTC | CAWSPGETQYF
TRBJ2-1 | TRBV5-1 | - | - | TGCGCCAGCAGCTTCAAAGACATCTACAATGAGCAGTTCTTC | CASSFKDIYNEQFF
TRBJ1-2 | TRBV28 | TRBD1 | - | TGTGCCAGCAGGGACAGGACGACCTATGGCTACACCTTC | CASRDRTTYGYTF
TRBJ1-1 | TRBV3-1/TRBV3-2 | - | - | TGTGCCAGCAGCCCCGGGACACTGAACACTGAAGCTTTCTTT | CASSPGTLNTEAFF
TRBJ1-1 | TRBV24-1 | - | - | TGTGCCACCAGTGAAGGAGTAGGCTCGTGGGTTGAAGCTTTCTTT | CATSEGVGSWVEAFF
TRBJ1-2 | TRBV7-3 | - | - | TGTGCCAGCAGCTTAGGGCAGCCAGGCAACTATGGCTACACCTTC | CASSLGQPGNYGYTF
TRBJ2-3 | TRBV28 | - | once | TGTGCCAGCAGAGACGGAGGCACAGATACGCAGTATTTT | CASRDGGTDTQYF
TRBJ2-1 | TRBV28 | TRBD2 | few | TGTGCCAGCAACAAAGGACTAGCGGGAGGACCGGGGCCTTACAATGAGCAGTTCTTC | CASNKGLAGGPGPYNEQFF
TRBJ1-5 | TRBV19 | TRBD1 | - | TGTGCCAGTAGTTACGACAGGGCAAGCAATCAGCCCCAGCATTTT | CASSYDRASNQPQHF
TRBJ2-7 | TRBV10-1 | - | - | TGCGCCAGCAGTGAGTCCAAGGGAGGCGAGCAGTACTTC | CASSESKGGEQYF
TRBJ2-1 | TRBV6-6 | TRBD2 | - | TGTGCCAGCAGCTCCACTAGCGGGAGGGCCAGGAGGTCCTACAATGAGCAGTTCTTC | CASSSTSGRARRSYNEQFF
TRBJ2-5 | TRBV2 | TRBD1 | - | TGTGCCAGCAGTAGGGACAGGGACCAAGAGACCCAGTACTTC | CASSRDRDQETQYF
TRBJ1-5 | TRBV7-9 | - | - | TGTGCCAGCAGCTTAGAGGGGTGGCAGCCCCAGCATTTT | CASSLEGWQPQHF
TRBJ2-1 | TRBV2 | TRBD2 | - | TGTGCCAGCAGTGGGCTAGCGGATTTACTGAGCTCCTACAATGAGCAGTTCTTC | CASSGLADLLSSYNEQFF